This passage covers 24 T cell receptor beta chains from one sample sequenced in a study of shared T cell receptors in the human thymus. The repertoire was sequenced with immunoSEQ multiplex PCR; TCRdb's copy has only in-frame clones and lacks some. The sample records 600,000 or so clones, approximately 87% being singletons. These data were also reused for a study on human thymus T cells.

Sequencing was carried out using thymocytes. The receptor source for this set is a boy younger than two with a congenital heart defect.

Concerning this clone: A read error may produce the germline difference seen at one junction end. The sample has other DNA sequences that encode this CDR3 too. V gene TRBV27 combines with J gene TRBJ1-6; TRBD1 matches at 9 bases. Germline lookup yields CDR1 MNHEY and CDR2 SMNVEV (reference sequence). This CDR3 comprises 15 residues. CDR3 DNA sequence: TGTGCCAGCAGTCTGACAGGGGGAACTAATTCCCCCCTCCACTTT. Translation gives CASSLTGGTNSPLHF.

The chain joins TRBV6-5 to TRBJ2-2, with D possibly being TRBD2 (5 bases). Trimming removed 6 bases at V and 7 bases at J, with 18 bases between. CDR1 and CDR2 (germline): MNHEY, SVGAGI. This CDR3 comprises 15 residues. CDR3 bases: TGTGCCAGCAGACAGACCCATGCCGGAGGCGGGGAGCTGTTTTTT. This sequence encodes CASRQTHAGGGELFF.

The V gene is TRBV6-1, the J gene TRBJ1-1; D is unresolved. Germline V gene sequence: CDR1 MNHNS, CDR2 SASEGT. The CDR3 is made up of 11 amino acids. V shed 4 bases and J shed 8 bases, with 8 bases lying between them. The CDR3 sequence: CASSARVEAFF. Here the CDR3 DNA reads TGTGCCAGCAGTGCGAGAGTAGAAGCTTTCTTT.

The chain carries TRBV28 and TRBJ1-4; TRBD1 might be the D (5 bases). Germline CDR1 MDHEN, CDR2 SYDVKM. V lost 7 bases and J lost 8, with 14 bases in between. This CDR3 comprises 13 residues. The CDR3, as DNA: TGTGCCAGCAACAGGCGTTCAGGGGAAAAACTGTTTTTT. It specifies CASNRRSGEKLFF.

The CDR3 coding sequence is TGTGCCAGCAGCGTAGATAGGGAGGGTAATGAAAAACTGTTTTTT. As protein: CASSVDREGNEKLFF. The chain has TRBV9 and TRBJ1-4; no clear D gene. V shed 0 bases and J shed 4 bases, with 10 bases lying between them. There are 15 residues in the CDR3. Looked up from germline, CDR1 is SGDLS and CDR2 is YYNGEE.

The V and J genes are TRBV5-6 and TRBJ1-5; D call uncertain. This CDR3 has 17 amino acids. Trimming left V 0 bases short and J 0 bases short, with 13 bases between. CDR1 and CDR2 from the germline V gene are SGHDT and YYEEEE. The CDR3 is CASSLASGTYSNQPQHF. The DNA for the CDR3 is TGTGCCAGCAGCTTGGCCTCGGGAACTTATAGCAATCAGCCCCAGCATTTT.

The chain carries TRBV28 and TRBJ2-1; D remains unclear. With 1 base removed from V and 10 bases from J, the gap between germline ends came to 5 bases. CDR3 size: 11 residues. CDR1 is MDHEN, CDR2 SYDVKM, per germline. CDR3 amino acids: CASSLSGEQFF. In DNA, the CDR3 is TGTGCCAGCAGTTTATCCGGGGAGCAGTTCTTC.

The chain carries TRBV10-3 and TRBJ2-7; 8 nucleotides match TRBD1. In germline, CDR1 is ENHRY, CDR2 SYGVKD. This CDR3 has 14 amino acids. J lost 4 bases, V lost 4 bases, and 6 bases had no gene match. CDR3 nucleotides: TGTGCCATCAGTGCACGGGACAGGCTTTACGAGCAGTACTTC. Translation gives CAISARDRLYEQYF.

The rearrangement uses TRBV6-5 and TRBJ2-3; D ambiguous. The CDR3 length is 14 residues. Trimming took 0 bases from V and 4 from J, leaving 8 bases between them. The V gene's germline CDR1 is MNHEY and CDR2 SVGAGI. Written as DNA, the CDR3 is TGTGCCAGCAGTTACTCTGAGACTTCAGATACGCAGTATTTT. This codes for CASSYSETSDTQYF.

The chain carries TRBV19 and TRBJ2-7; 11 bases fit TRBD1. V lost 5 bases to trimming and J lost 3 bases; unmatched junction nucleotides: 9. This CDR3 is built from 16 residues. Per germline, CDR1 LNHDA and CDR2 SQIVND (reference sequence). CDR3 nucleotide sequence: TGTGCCAGTAGTCTCACAGGGGACAGGGGGAGCTACGAGCAGTACTTC. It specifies CASSLTGDRGSYEQYF.

CDR3 amino acids: CASSSTGENQPQHF. As DNA, the CDR3 is TGTGCCAGCAGCTCGACAGGGGAAAATCAGCCCCAGCATTTT. V and J are TRBV7-8 and TRBJ1-5; 8 bases are shared with TRBD1. This CDR3 contains 14 residues. V shed 4 bases and J 4 bases; nucleotides not matched to a gene: 3. CDR1 and CDR2 (germline): SGHVS, FQNEAQ.

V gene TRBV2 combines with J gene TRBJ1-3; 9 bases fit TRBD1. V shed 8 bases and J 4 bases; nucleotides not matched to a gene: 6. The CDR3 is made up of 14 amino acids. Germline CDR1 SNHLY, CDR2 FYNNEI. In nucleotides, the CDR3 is TGTGCCAGCTCGGGACAGGGCCTAGGAAACACCATATATTTT. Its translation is CASSGQGLGNTIYF.

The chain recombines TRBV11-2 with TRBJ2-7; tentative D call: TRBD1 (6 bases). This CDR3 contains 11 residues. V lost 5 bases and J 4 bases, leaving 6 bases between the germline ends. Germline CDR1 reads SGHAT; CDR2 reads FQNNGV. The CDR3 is CASSGTYEQYF. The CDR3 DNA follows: TGTGCCAGCAGCGGGACATACGAGCAGTACTTC.

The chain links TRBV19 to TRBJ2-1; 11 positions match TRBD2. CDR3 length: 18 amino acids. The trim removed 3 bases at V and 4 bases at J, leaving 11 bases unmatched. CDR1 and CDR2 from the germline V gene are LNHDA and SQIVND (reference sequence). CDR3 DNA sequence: TGTGCCAGTAGTATGGAAACTGCGACTAGCGGGATTTACAATGAGCAGTTCTTC. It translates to CASSMETATSGIYNEQFF.

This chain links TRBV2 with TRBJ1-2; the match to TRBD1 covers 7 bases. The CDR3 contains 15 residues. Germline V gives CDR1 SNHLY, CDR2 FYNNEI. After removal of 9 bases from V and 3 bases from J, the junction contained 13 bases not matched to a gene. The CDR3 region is CASKPGTALHYGYTF. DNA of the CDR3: TGTGCCAGTAAACCCGGGACAGCGCTTCACTATGGCTACACCTTC. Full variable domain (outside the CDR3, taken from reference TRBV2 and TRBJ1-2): EPEVTQTPSHQVTQMGQEVILRCVPISNHLYFYWYRQILGQKVEFLVSFYNNEISEKSEIFDDQFSVERPDGSNFTLKIRSTKLEDSAMYFCASKPGTALHYGYTFGSGTRLTVV.

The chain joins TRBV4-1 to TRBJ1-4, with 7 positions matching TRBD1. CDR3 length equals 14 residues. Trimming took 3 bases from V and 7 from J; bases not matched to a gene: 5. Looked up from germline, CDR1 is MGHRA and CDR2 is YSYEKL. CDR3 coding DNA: TGCGCCAGCAGCCATTACAGGGGAAGTGAAAAACTGTTTTTT. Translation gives CASSHYRGSEKLFF.

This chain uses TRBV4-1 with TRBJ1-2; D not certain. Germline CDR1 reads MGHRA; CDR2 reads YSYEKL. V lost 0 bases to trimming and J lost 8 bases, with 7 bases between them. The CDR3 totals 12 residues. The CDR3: CASSQEPGGYTF. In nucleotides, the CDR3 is TGCGCCAGCAGCCAAGAGCCTGGCGGCTACACCTTC.

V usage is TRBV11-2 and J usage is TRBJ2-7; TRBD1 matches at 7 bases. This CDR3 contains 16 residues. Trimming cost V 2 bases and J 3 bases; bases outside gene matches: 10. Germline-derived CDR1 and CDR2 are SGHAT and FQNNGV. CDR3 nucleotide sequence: TGTGCCAGCAGCTTAAAACCGGGACAGAGAAACTACGAGCAGTACTTC. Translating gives CASSLKPGQRNYEQYF.

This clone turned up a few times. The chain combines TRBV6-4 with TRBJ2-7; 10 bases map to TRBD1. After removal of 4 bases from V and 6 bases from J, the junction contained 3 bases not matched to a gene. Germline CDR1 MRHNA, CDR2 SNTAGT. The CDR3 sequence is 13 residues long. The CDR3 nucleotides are TGTGCCAGCAGTGGGGACAGGGGAAGCGAGCAGTACTTC. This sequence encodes CASSGDRGSEQYF.

DNA for the CDR3: TGTGCCAGCAGCCAAAACGAGGCGGGGGGGCACCACGAGCAGTACTTC. This translates into CASSQNEAGGHHEQYF. The rearrangement links TRBV4-2 to TRBJ2-7; 9 bases fit TRBD2. The trim removed 2 bases at V and 5 bases at J, leaving 10 bases unmatched. The germline gives CDR1 LGHNA, CDR2 YNFKEQ. The CDR3 contains 16 residues.

DNA of the CDR3: TGCGCCAGCAGCCAAGTTAGAGAAGATTACGGGGAGAGGCCAGCTATTTTTTATGGCTACACCTTC. Its translation: CASSQVREDYGERPAIFYGYTF. The rearrangement uses TRBV4-3 and TRBJ1-2; D is undetermined. Germline CDR1 LGHNA, CDR2 YSLEER. The CDR3 is 22 residues long. Trimming cost V 1 base and J 5 bases, with 35 bases left between them.

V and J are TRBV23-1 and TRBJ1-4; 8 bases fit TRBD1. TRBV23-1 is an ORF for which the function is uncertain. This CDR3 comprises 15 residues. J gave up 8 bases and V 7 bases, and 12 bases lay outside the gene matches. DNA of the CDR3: TGCGCCAGCACTTACTTGACAGGGGCGCAGGAAAAACTGTTTTTT. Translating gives CASTYLTGAQEKLFF.

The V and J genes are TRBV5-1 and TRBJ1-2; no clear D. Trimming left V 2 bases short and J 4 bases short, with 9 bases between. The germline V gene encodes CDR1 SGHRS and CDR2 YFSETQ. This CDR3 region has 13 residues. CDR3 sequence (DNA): TGCGCCAGCAGCTTCGACACCCTCTATGGCTACACCTTC. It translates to CASSFDTLYGYTF. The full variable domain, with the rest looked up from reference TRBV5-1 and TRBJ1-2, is KAGVTQTPRYLIKTRGQQVTLSCSPISGHRSVSWYQQTPGQGLQFLFEYFSETQRNKGNFPGRFSGRQFSNSRSEMNVSTLELGDSALYLCASSFDTLYGYTFGSGTRLTVV.

For the CDR3, the DNA is TGCGCCAGCAGCTTTGGCAGTACAGGAAACACCATATATTTT. This sequence encodes CASSFGSTGNTIYF. The gene calls are TRBV5-1 and TRBJ1-3, with D unresolved. Germline V gene data show CDR1 as SGHRS and CDR2 as YFSETQ. The CDR3 is 14 amino acids. V gave up 2 bases and J gave up 4 bases, with 10 bases separating them.